These 32 T cell receptor beta chains originate from one sample sequenced in a study of PD-1 blockade in classical Hodgkin lymphoma. Relapses following autologous stem cell transplantation were seen in all patients, with brentuximab vedotin exposure varying. Only in-frame clones appear in the TCRdb table, and some are missing; sequencing was by immunoSEQ multiplex PCR. The repertoire holds about 59,000 clones, with 90% as singletons. The material was peripheral blood mononuclear cells (PBMCs), obtained at baseline. These receptors originate from a human donor with classical Hodgkin lymphoma.

The chain combines TRBV7-9 with TRBJ2-3; D not resolved. CDR3 length equals 17 residues. Germline lookup yields CDR1 SEHNR and CDR2 FQNEAQ (reference sequence). V was pared by 8 bases and J by 0 bases, with 21 bases between. In nucleotides, the CDR3 is TGTGCCAGCCGGCCCCGGCCGGCAGCCTCCAGCACAGATACGCAGTATTTT. Residues: CASRPRPAASSTDTQYF.

This chain connects TRBV28 to TRBJ1-5, with D maybe TRBD1 (5 bases). Trimming shortened V by 3 bases and J by 9 bases, and 15 bases separated the two germline ends. Germline V gene lookup returns CDR1 MDHEN and CDR2 SYDVKM. The length of the CDR3 is 14 residues. This CDR3 is CASSFGAGLRPQHF. CDR3 DNA sequence: TGTGCCAGCAGTTTCGGGGCTGGGTTGCGGCCCCAGCATTTT.

The chain joins TRBV7-6 to TRBJ2-1; D remains ambiguous. Germline CDR1 SGHVS, CDR2 FNYEAQ. Deletions cut 1 base from V and 7 bases from J, with 14 bases between. This CDR3 has 15 residues. CDR3 sequence reads: CASSLEFVYRNEQFF. The CDR3, as DNA: TGTGCCAGCAGCTTAGAGTTTGTGTATAGGAATGAGCAGTTCTTC.

This clone was seen only once. V gene TRBV4-1 combines with J gene TRBJ2-5; D not certain. Germline V gene data show CDR1 as MGHRA and CDR2 as YSYEKL. V was cut by 0 bases and J by 0 bases, with 8 bases left in between. CDR3 length equals 15 residues. This CDR3 is CASSQDPGYQETQYF. The DNA of the CDR3 is TGCGCCAGCAGCCAAGATCCGGGTTACCAAGAGACCCAGTACTTC.

This clone was counted a few times. The chain links TRBV5-4 to TRBJ1-3; weak D call: TRBD1 (6 bases). Germline assignment: CDR1 SGHNT and CDR2 YYREEE (reference sequence). V lost 4 bases and J lost 0, with 14 bases in between. The length of the CDR3 is 16 residues. CDR3 DNA: TGTGCCAGCAGCACCCTGACAGGCAGCTCTGGAAACACCATATATTTT. Translation: CASSTLTGSSGNTIYF.

This chain connects TRBV28 to TRBJ1-1; D may be TRBD1 (5 bases). CDR3 length: 14 amino acids. CDR1 MDHEN and CDR2 SYDVKM come from the germline V gene. V lost 4 bases and J 1 base, leaving 10 bases between the germline ends. The CDR3 nucleotides read TGTGCCAGCAGTTCCAACACAGGGAACACTGAAGCTTTCTTT. Translated: CASSSNTGNTEAFF. The variable domain in full, with the rest retrieved from reference TRBV28 and TRBJ1-1, is DVKVTQSSRYLVKRTGEKVFLECVQDMDHENMFWYRQDPGLGLRLIYFSYDVKMKEKGDIPEGYSVSREKKERFSLILESASTNQTSMYLCASSSNTGNTEAFFGQGTRLTVV.

V usage is TRBV2 and J usage is TRBJ2-5, with D maybe TRBD1 (5 bases). CDR3 size: 15 residues. Germline CDR1 and CDR2: SNHLY and FYNNEI. Trimming took off 2 bases at V and 1 base at J, with 11 bases between the two ends. In DNA, the CDR3 is TGTGCCAGCAGTGAAAAAGGGGTGACCCAAGAGACCCAGTACTTC. Translation gives CASSEKGVTQETQYF.

V usage is TRBV27 and J usage is TRBJ1-5; no definite D call. There are 12 residues in the CDR3. The V end was cut by 3 bases, the J end by 3 bases, with 3 bases between. The germline gives CDR1 MNHEY, CDR2 SMNVEV (reference sequence). CDR3 DNA: TGTGCCAGCAGTTTTTACAATCAGCCCCAGCATTTT. Encoded protein: CASSFYNQPQHF.

The CDR3 DNA reads TGCGCCAGCAGCCGCCAGACTAGCGGGAACTCCTACGAGCAGTACTTC. This translates into CASSRQTSGNSYEQYF. V is TRBV4-1 and J is TRBJ2-7; 11 bases line up with TRBD2. The germline CDR1 and CDR2 sequences are MGHRA and YSYEKL. CDR3 length: 16 amino acids. Trimming took 4 bases from V and 0 from J; bases not matched to a gene: 5.

V and J are TRBV6-5 and TRBJ2-4; the match to TRBD2 covers 7 bases. V was pared by 6 bases and J by 8 bases, with 7 bases of the junction left unmatched. This CDR3 comprises 13 residues. Germline V gene data show CDR1 as MNHEY and CDR2 as SVGAGI. CDR3 amino acids: CASRTAGDHIQYF. The CDR3 bases are TGTGCCAGCAGGACCGCGGGAGATCACATTCAGTACTTC.

In its sample, this clone was seen a few times. The rearrangement links TRBV7-8 to TRBJ2-1; no clear D gene. The germline gives CDR1 SGHVS, CDR2 FQNEAQ. CDR3 length: 16 amino acids. Trimming left V 4 bases short and J 2 bases short, with 15 bases between. CDR3 amino acids: CASSSVSLPPYNEQFF. The CDR3 nucleotides read TGTGCCAGCAGCTCGGTGTCGCTCCCCCCCTACAATGAGCAGTTCTTC.

The CDR3 DNA sequence: TGTGCCAGCAGTTACTCGTTACGGGACTACCTCTACGAGCAGTACTTC. It encodes CASSYSLRDYLYEQYF. The J gene is TRBJ2-7, the V gene TRBV6-5; 7 nucleotides align to TRBD2. This CDR3 has 16 amino acids. The V segment lost 0 bases and the J segment 3 bases; nucleotides outside the gene matches: 8. Germline CDR1 MNHEY, CDR2 SVGAGI.

The CDR3 DNA follows: TGTGCCAGCAGCCGGACAGGGGGGGACCAAGAGACCCAGTACTTC. Translation gives CASSRTGGDQETQYF. V and J are TRBV5-4 and TRBJ2-5, with TRBD1 matching over 10 bases. Trimming at V came to 4 bases and at J to 0 bases, leaving 3 bases not matched to a gene. Germline CDR1 SGHNT, CDR2 YYREEE (reference sequence). This CDR3 has 15 amino acids.

The V gene is TRBV4-1, the J gene TRBJ1-1; weak D call: TRBD1 (6 bases). This CDR3 region has 16 residues. CDR1 is MGHRA, CDR2 YSYEKL, per germline. The V end lost 6 bases, the J end lost 1 base, and 18 bases lay between the germline ends. The CDR3 sequence: CASRGTGHPGNTEAFF. The CDR3 DNA follows: TGCGCCAGCAGGGGTACGGGACACCCTGGGAACACTGAAGCTTTCTTT.

The genes are TRBV20-1 and TRBJ2-7; D is possibly TRBD2 (6 bases). V was pared by 6 bases and J by 6 bases, with 12 bases between. The V gene's germline CDR1 is DFQATT and CDR2 SNEGSKA (reference sequence). This CDR3 is 11 amino acids long. CDR3 DNA: TGCAGTGCCCGGGAGTTACTCGAGCAGTACTTC. Translation gives CSARELLEQYF.

V and J are TRBV6-6 and TRBJ2-5; tentatively, D is TRBD1 or TRBD2 (5 bases each). This CDR3 has 10 residues. Between the trimmed V and J ends, which lost 10 bases and 5 bases, there was a span of 8 bases. From germline, CDR1 is MNHNY and CDR2 SVGAGI (reference sequence). The CDR3, as DNA: TGTGCCACTTGGGGGGAGACCCAGTACTTC. Its protein product is CATWGETQYF.

The chain carries TRBV5-1 and TRBJ2-7, with a tentative D call TRBD1 (6 bases). Per the germline V gene, CDR1 is SGHRS and CDR2 is YFSETQ. The V end lost 1 base, the J end lost 3 bases, and 8 bases lay between the germline ends. The CDR3 sequence is 13 residues long. The CDR3 loop is CASSLTGIYEQYF. The CDR3 DNA is TGCGCCAGCAGCTTGACAGGGATCTACGAGCAGTACTTC.

V usage is TRBV28 and J usage is TRBJ2-1, with D possibly matching TRBD1 (7 bases). The CDR3 is made up of 16 amino acids. V lost 5 bases and J lost 7, with 21 bases in between. Germline CDR1 and CDR2: MDHEN and SYDVKM. The CDR3 is CASSHTERRGRNEQFF. The CDR3 DNA reads as TGTGCCAGCAGTCACACGGAGCGCAGGGGGAGGAATGAGCAGTTCTTC.

This chain links TRBV10-2 with TRBJ2-5; D not certain. Germline values: CDR1 WSHSY, CDR2 SAAADI. CDR3 length equals 13 residues. Trimming took 2 bases from V and 5 from J, leaving 9 bases between them. The CDR3 reads CASSEPPRETQYF. CDR3 nucleotides: TGCGCCAGCAGTGAGCCACCCAGGGAGACCCAGTACTTC.

The chain carries TRBV19 and TRBJ2-2; 8 nucleotides align to TRBD1. The CDR3 covers 15 residues. Per germline, CDR1 LNHDA and CDR2 SQIVND (reference sequence). J was trimmed by 6 bases and V by 7 bases; bases with no gene match: 10. DNA of the CDR3: TGTGCCAGTACCTTGGACAGGGTTGATGCCGGGGAGCTGTTTTTT. Its translation: CASTLDRVDAGELFF.

The chain recombines TRBV10-3 with TRBJ2-5; 7 bases are shared with TRBD1. The germline CDR1 and CDR2 sequences are ENHRY and SYGVKD. The CDR3 runs to 16 residues. V lost 1 base and J lost 4; bases outside the gene matches: 9. CDR3 residues: CAISEWDRTGRETQYF. The CDR3 bases are TGTGCCATCAGTGAGTGGGATCGGACAGGACGAGAGACCCAGTACTTC.

V usage is TRBV7-8 and J usage is TRBJ2-7, with TRBD2 identical over 7 bases. This CDR3 contains 15 residues. V dropped 1 base and J dropped 5; count of bases not matched to a gene: 8. CDR1 is SGHVS and CDR2 is FQNEAQ in the germline V gene. The DNA of the CDR3 is TGTGCCAGCAGCTTAGTGGGCGGGAGCCCAAACGAGCAGTACTTC. Protein sequence: CASSLVGGSPNEQYF.

This chain joins TRBV6-5 and TRBJ1-2; 10 bases are shared with TRBD1. Looked up from germline, CDR1 is MNHEY and CDR2 is SVGAGI. With V trimmed by 6 bases and J by 3 bases, 4 bases remained unmatched. CDR3 length: 14 residues. CDR3 coding DNA: TGTGCCAGCAGGGGACAGGGGCGGGACTATGGCTACACCTTC. Translated, it gives CASRGQGRDYGYTF.

V and J are TRBV6-6 and TRBJ2-4, with D perhaps TRBD2 (5 bases). Trimming removed 7 bases from V and 0 bases from J, with 13 bases in between. Germline-derived CDR1 and CDR2 are MNHNY and SVGAGI (reference sequence). CDR3 size: 15 residues. The CDR3 sequence: CASNPGVGAKNIQYF. In DNA form, the CDR3 reads TGTGCCAGCAATCCCGGGGTGGGAGCCAAAAACATTCAGTACTTC.

The genes are TRBV21-1 and TRBJ1-4. TRBV21-1 is a pseudogene segment. The CDR3 runs 14 residues. The CDR3 loop reads CASSKGEGNEKLFF. The CDR3, as DNA: TGTGCCAGCAGCAAAGGGGAGGGGAATGAAAAACTGTTTTTT.

The V and J genes are TRBV2 and TRBJ1-6, with 7 nucleotides matching TRBD1. CDR1 is SNHLY, CDR2 FYNNEI, per germline. Trimming at V came to 6 bases and at J to 10 bases, leaving 12 bases not matched to a gene. The CDR3 has 15 amino acids. The CDR3 reads CASSRDRMGLSPLHF. The DNA of the CDR3 is TGTGCCAGCAGCCGGGACAGAATGGGGCTATCACCCCTCCACTTT.

The J gene is TRBJ2-5, the V gene TRBV7-8; 9 positions match TRBD2. Germline trimming cut 1 base from V and 4 bases from J; bases unmatched to any gene: 10. Germline V gene sequence: CDR1 SGHVS, CDR2 FQNEAQ. The CDR3 consists of 17 residues. CDR3 bases: TGTGCCAGCAGCTTAGTCGCTCCGGGACTAGCAGGAGAGACCCAGTACTTC. Residues: CASSLVAPGLAGETQYF.

The chain joins TRBV2 to TRBJ2-7; 11 bases match TRBD2. The CDR3 has 13 residues. The trim removed 7 bases at V and 9 bases at J, leaving 8 bases unmatched. Germline CDR1 is SNHLY and CDR2 is FYNNEI. CDR3 nucleotides: TGTGCCAGCACCGGGACTAGCGGAGGTGGGCAGTACTTC. Amino acids: CASTGTSGGGQYF.

The chain couples TRBV4-1 to TRBJ2-3; 7 nucleotides match TRBD2. V lost 0 bases, J lost 6 bases, and 6 bases stayed unmatched. This CDR3 is built from 15 residues. Germline V gene sequence: CDR1 MGHRA, CDR2 YSYEKL. The CDR3 is CASSQEGREADTQYF. The CDR3 DNA is TGCGCCAGCAGCCAAGAAGGTCGGGAGGCGGATACGCAGTATTTT.

The chain couples TRBV7-9 to TRBJ1-1, with 7 bases fitting TRBD1. V shed 1 base and J 5 bases; nucleotides not matched to a gene: 13. CDR1 is SEHNR and CDR2 is FQNEAQ in the germline V gene (reference sequence). The CDR3 has 17 amino acids. The CDR3: CASSLEGRGDKRTEAFF. The CDR3, as DNA: TGTGCCAGCAGCTTAGAGGGCAGGGGGGACAAAAGGACTGAAGCTTTCTTT.

The chain couples TRBV5-8 to TRBJ2-7; D gene uncertain. CDR1 and CDR2 (germline): SGHTS, YDEGEE. CDR3 length: 12 amino acids. Trimming took off 0 bases at V and 6 bases at J, with 7 bases between the two ends. The CDR3 here is CASSLVGFEQYF. The CDR3 nucleotides are TGTGCCAGCAGCTTGGTGGGTTTCGAGCAGTACTTC.

This CDR3 is CAISENRNEQFF. The CDR3 DNA reads TGTGCCATCTCGGAAAATCGGAATGAGCAGTTCTTC. The rearrangement uses TRBV10-3 and TRBJ2-1; D is ambiguous. The CDR3 has 12 amino acids. V shed 8 bases and J shed 7 bases, with 12 bases lying between them. Germline CDR1 and CDR2: ENHRY and SYGVKD.